This T cell receptor (beta chain) was sequenced in a study of blood T cell repertoires in COVID-19. On the study more broadly: Whether acute or convalescent, the COVID-19 samples came from the United States, Italy and Spain. Sample material is recorded as cDNA or gDNA derived from T cells, B-cell-depleted T cells, or PBMCs.

Authors' data handling: Reference gene primer amplification yielded estimated nucleated cell counts. TCRdb keeps only in-frame clones here, not all; method: immunoSEQ multiplex PCR. For V, J and clone size, that table is used; D and trimming come from the DNA. The sample yields roughly 70,000 clones, 89% seen once. The CDR3 has 14 residues. Germline assignment: CDR1 SNHLY and CDR2 FYNNEI. V was pared by 5 bases and J by 6 bases, with 6 bases of the junction left unmatched. Sequences were obtained from peripheral blood. This sequence originates from a man at least 80 years old with acute or convalescent COVID-19. The chain joins TRBV2 to TRBJ1-1, with 10 bases aligning to TRBD1. This CDR3 is CASSKDRGTAEAFF. CDR3 bases: TGTGCCAGCAGTAAGGACAGGGGGACCGCTGAAGCTTTCTTT. Complete variable domain (other parts from reference TRBV2 and TRBJ1-1): EPEVTQTPSHQVTQMGQEVILRCVPISNHLYFYWYRQILGQKVEFLVSFYNNEISEKSEIFDDQFSVERPDGSNFTLKIRSTKLEDSAMYFCASSKDRGTAEAFFGQGTRLTVV.